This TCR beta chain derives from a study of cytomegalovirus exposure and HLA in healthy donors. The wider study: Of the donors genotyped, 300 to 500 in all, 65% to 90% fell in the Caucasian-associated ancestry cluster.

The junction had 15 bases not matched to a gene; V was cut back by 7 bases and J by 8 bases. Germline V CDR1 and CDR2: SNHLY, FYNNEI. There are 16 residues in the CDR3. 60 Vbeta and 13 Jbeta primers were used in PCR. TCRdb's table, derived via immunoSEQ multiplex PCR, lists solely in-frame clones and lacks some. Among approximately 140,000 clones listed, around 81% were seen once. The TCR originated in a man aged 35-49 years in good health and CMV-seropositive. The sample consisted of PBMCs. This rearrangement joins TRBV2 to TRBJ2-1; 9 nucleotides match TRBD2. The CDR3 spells CASTQNRAGGEDEQFF. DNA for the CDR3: TGTGCCAGCACTCAAAATCGAGCGGGAGGTGAGGATGAGCAGTTCTTC. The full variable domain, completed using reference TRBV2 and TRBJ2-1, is EPEVTQTPSHQVTQMGQEVILRCVPISNHLYFYWYRQILGQKVEFLVSFYNNEISEKSEIFDDQFSVERPDGSNFTLKIRSTKLEDSAMYFCASTQNRAGGEDEQFFGPGTRLTVL.